This T cell receptor beta chain stems from a study of blood T cell repertoires in COVID-19. At the level of the study: Samples of COVID-19 (acute and convalescent) were obtained from the United States, Italy and Spain.

Method: immunoSEQ multiplex PCR; TCRdb's copy keeps in-frame clones and lacks some. Of about 160,000 clones listed, around 90% were seen once; the top ten hold about 2%. The length of the CDR3 is 22 residues. The sequence was obtained from a man younger than 30 with acute or convalescent COVID-19. Material for sequencing was peripheral blood. The chain is built from TRBV21-1 and TRBJ2-7; TRBD2 is taken as the D call from the table, unchecked against the DNA. TRBV21-1 is a pseudogene. CDR3 sequence reads: CASSSPRRRLSLAGEPSCEQYF. The CDR3 nucleotides read TGTGCCAGCAGCTCCCCCCGCCGGAGACTTTCACTAGCGGGTGAACCCTCGTGCGAGCAGTACTTC.